The clone carrying this TCR beta chain was recorded at least ten times. The antigen remains undetermined. The data derive from a study of regulatory T cells in long-lasting Graves disease. General study points: TCR diversity was lower in persistent Graves' patients (versus newly diagnosed ones). Fewer public clonotypes were shared by new patients (around 1,000) than by persistent patients (roughly 2,600).

As to time point: newly diagnosed GD, antithyroid drugs for less than 3 months. Scientists built the TCR library using RNA that was extracted from PBMCs. Construction of the TCR beta libraries employed iRepertoire HTBI primers in conjunction with Arm-PCR of CDR3 regions. TCRdb recomputed calls from the multiplex PCR reads with MiXCR, one row per CDR3 protein. Of 530,000 or so distinct CDR3 sequences in the sample, less than 15% were seen once. The same sample was also studied in work on T cells in Graves' hyperthyroidism and ophthalmopathy.

The source material was peripheral blood mononuclear cells (PBMCs), sampled at new diagnosis, from a patient treated with antithyroid drugs. The TCR sequence derives from a man aged 25-40 years with Graves disease.

CDR3 sequence reads: CASRTGTSAYTQYF. The CDR3 coding sequence is TGTGCCAGCAGGACCGGGACTAGCGCCTATACGCAGTATTTT. The chain employs TRBV12-3 or TRBV12-4 and TRBJ2-3; TRBD2 matches 10 bases. V lost 6 bases, J lost 7 bases, and 7 bases stayed unmatched. The CDR3 loop spans 14 amino acids.